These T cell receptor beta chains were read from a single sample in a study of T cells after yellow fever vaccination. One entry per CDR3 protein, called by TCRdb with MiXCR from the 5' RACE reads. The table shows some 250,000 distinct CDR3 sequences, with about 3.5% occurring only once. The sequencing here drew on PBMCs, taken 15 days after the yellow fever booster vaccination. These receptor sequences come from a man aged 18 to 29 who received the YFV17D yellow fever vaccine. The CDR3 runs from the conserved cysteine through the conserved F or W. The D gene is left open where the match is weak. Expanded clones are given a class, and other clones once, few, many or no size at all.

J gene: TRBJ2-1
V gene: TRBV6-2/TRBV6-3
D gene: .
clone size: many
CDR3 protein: CASSQDNEQFF
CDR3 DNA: TGTGCCAGCAGCCAGGACAATGAGCAGTTCTTC

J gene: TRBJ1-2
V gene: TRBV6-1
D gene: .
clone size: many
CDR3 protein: CASSAPHGMGYGYTF
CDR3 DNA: TGTGCCAGCAGTGCACCACACGGGATGGGCTATGGCTACACCTTC

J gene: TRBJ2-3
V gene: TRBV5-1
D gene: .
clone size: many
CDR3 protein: CASSLILARTDTQYF
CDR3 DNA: TGCGCCAGCAGCTTGATACTAGCCCGCACAGATACGCAGTATTTT

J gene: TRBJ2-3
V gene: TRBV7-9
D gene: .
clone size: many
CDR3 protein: CASSFGQYTDTQYF
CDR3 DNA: TGTGCCAGCAGCTTTGGCCAGTACACAGATACGCAGTATTTT

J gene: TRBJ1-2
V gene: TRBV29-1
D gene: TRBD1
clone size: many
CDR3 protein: CSVQGAGDHGYTF
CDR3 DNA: TGCAGCGTCCAGGGGGCGGGGGATCATGGCTACACCTTC

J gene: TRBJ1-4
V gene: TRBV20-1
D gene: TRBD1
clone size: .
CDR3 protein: CSARDTGGSEKLFF
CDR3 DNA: TGCAGTGCTAGAGACACAGGGGGCAGTGAAAAACTGTTTTTT

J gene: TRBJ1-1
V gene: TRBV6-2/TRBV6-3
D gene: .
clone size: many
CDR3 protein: CASSLRANTEAFF
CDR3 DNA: TGTGCCAGCAGCCTCAGGGCGAACACTGAAGCTTTCTTT

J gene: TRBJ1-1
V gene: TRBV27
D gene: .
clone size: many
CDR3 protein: CASSVGGGAEAFF
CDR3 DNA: TGTGCCAGCAGTGTAGGGGGGGGTGCTGAAGCTTTCTTT

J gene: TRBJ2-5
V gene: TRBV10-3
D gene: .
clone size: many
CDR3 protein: CATRSLGFQETQYF
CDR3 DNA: TGTGCCACGCGTTCCTTGGGGTTCCAAGAGACCCAGTACTTC

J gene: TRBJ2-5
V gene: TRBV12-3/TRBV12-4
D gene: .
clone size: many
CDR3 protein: CASGLDQETQYF
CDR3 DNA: TGTGCCAGCGGGCTAGACCAAGAGACCCAGTACTTC

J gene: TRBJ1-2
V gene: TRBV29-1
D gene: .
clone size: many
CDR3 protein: CSVERGAENYGYTF
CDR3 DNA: TGCAGCGTTGAAAGGGGGGCTGAGAACTATGGCTACACCTTC

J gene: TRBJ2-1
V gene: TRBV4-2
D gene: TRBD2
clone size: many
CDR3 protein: CASSQGLENEQFF
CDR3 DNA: TGTGCCAGCAGCCAGGGACTAGAAAATGAGCAGTTCTTC

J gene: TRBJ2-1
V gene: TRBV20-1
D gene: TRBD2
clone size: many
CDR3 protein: CSARGTSGASYNEQFF
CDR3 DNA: TGCAGTGCCCGTGGGACTAGCGGGGCTTCCTACAATGAGCAGTTCTTC

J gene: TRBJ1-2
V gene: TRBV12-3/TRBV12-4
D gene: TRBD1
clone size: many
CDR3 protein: CASSVRGNYGYTF
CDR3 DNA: TGTGCCAGCAGCGTCAGGGGGAACTATGGCTACACCTTC

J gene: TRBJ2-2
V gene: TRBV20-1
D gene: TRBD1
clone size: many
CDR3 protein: CSARDRERELFF
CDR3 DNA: TGCAGTGCTCGGGACAGGGAAAGGGAGCTGTTTTTT

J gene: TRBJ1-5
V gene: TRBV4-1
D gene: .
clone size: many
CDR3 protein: CASSQVEGISNQPQHF
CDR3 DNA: TGCGCCAGCAGCCAAGTGGAGGGAATTAGCAATCAGCCCCAGCATTTT

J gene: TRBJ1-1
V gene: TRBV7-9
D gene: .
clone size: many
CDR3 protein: CASSSNTYTEAFF
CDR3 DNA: TGTGCCAGCAGCTCAAACACCTACACTGAAGCTTTCTTT

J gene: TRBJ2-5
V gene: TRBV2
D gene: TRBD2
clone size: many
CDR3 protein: CASSVSGSQETQYF
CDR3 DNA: TGTGCCAGCAGCGTGAGCGGGAGCCAAGAGACCCAGTACTTC

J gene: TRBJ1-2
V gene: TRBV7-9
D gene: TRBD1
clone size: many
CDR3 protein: CASSGTGDLNYGYTF
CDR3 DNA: TGTGCCAGCAGCGGAACAGGGGATTTAAACTATGGCTACACCTTC

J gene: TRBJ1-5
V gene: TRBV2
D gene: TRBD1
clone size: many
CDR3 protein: CASSLRGLGQPQHF
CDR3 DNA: TGTGCCAGCAGTCTCAGGGGGCTAGGACAGCCCCAGCATTTT

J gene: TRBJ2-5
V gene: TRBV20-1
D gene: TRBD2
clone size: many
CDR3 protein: CSARVLGTSGVQETQYF
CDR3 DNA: TGCAGTGCTAGAGTGTTAGGGACTAGCGGAGTCCAAGAGACCCAGTACTTC

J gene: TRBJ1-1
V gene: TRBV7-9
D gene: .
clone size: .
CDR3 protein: CASSNPYEAFF
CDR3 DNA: TGTGCCAGCAGCAACCCGTATGAAGCTTTCTTT